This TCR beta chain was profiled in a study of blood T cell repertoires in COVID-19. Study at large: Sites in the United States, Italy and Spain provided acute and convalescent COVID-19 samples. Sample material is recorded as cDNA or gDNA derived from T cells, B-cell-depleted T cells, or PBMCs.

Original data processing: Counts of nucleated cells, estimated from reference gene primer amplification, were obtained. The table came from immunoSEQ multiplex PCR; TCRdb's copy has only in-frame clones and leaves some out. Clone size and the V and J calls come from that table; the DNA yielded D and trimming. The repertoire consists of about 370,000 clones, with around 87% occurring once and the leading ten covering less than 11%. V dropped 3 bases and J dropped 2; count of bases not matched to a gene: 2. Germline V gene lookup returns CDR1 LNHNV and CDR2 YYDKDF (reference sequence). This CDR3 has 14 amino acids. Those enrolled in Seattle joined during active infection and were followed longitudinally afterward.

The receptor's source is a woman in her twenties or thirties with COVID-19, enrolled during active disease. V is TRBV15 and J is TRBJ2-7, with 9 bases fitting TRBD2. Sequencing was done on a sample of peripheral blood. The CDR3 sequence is CATSRTSGTYEQYF. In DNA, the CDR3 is TGTGCCACCAGCAGGACTAGCGGCACCTACGAGCAGTACTTC.